These 11 T cell receptor beta chains share one sample of origin, sequenced in a study of cytomegalovirus exposure and HLA in healthy donors. PCR primers comprised 60 Vbeta and 13 Jbeta primers. The table came from immunoSEQ multiplex PCR; TCRdb's copy has only in-frame clones and leaves some out. The table has over 130,000 clones, 79% seen once. Source material: PBMCs. The receptors were gathered from a man aged 45 to 65 in good health and CMV-seropositive.

This clone was seen a few times. This chain links TRBV6-4 with TRBJ1-1, with D hard to call. Looked up from germline, CDR1 is MRHNA and CDR2 is SNTAGT. The CDR3 runs to 15 residues. Trimming took off 6 bases at V and 3 bases at J, with 17 bases between the two ends. CDR3 bases: TGTGCCAGCAGACCTCGACACATCCCCGACACTGAAGCTTTCTTT. It encodes CASRPRHIPDTEAFF.

This sequence joins TRBV9 and TRBJ1-2; TRBD1 agrees at 7 bases. V dropped 2 bases and J dropped 7; count of bases not matched to a gene: 2. Germline V gene lookup returns CDR1 SGDLS and CDR2 YYNGEE. The length of the CDR3 is 12 residues. In DNA form, the CDR3 reads TGTGCCAGCAGCGTCCAGGGGGGTGGCTACACCTTC. This encodes CASSVQGGGYTF.

V gene TRBV4-1 combines with J gene TRBJ1-1, with 8 nucleotides matching TRBD1. The CDR3 runs 14 residues. With 3 bases clipped from V and 1 base from J, the junction kept 1 base outside the gene matches. Germline loops: CDR1 MGHRA, CDR2 YSYEKL. CDR3 sequence: CASSHGQGNTEAFF. As DNA, the CDR3 is TGCGCCAGCAGCCACGGACAGGGGAACACTGAAGCTTTCTTT.

The gene calls are TRBV28 and TRBJ2-3; D not resolved. The CDR3 extends over 12 amino acids. The germline gives CDR1 MDHEN, CDR2 SYDVKM. The V and J ends lost 1 base and 6 bases respectively, with 5 bases between them. CDR3: CASSLLQDTQYF. CDR3 nucleotides: TGTGCCAGCAGTTTATTACAGGATACGCAGTATTTT.

This clone has just one count. The chain carries TRBV19 and TRBJ2-1; 9 bases are a match to TRBD2. Germline-derived CDR1 and CDR2 are LNHDA and SQIVND (reference sequence). J gave up 8 bases and V 9 bases, and 11 bases lay outside the gene matches. CDR3 size: 14 residues. This chain's CDR3 is CASKGGLAGYEQFF. In DNA, the CDR3 is TGTGCCAGCAAGGGGGGGCTAGCGGGATATGAGCAGTTCTTC.

J is TRBJ2-1 and V is TRBV30, with TRBD2 identical over 12 bases. After removal of 0 bases from V and 15 bases from J, the junction contained 9 bases not matched to a gene. Germline V CDR1 and CDR2: GTSNPN, SVGIG (reference sequence). This CDR3 region has 14 residues. The CDR3 is CAWSVASGRAGRFF. The DNA of the CDR3 is TGTGCCTGGAGTGTAGCTAGCGGGAGGGCCGGCCGGTTCTTC.

The gene calls are TRBV11-2 and TRBJ2-7; 9 bases align to TRBD1. The CDR3 length is 13 residues. Germline CDR1 is SGHAT and CDR2 is FQNNGV. Germline trimming cut 6 bases from V and 3 bases from J; bases unmatched to any gene: 3. The CDR3 sequence is CASRGQGIYEQYF. In DNA, the CDR3 is TGTGCCAGCAGAGGACAGGGGATCTACGAGCAGTACTTC.

This sequence joins TRBV11-2 and TRBJ2-7, with TRBD2 as a possible D gene (6 bases). V was shortened by 8 bases and J by 3 bases, with 17 bases between the two germline ends. The CDR3 totals 14 residues. The germline gives CDR1 SGHAT, CDR2 FQNNGV. The CDR3 bases are TGTGCCAGCGGGAGTTCAGCGGGCCACTACGAGCAGTACTTC. This encodes CASGSSAGHYEQYF.

The chain has TRBV28 and TRBJ2-3, with 9 bases fitting TRBD2. V trimming: 2 bases; J trimming: 5 bases; junction bases outside the gene matches: 8. Germline V gives CDR1 MDHEN, CDR2 SYDVKM. The CDR3 sequence is 16 residues long. CDR3 nucleotides: TGTGCCAGCAGTTTAGGCCTAGCGGGAACTGGAGATACGCAGTATTTT. Translating it yields CASSLGLAGTGDTQYF.

The chain carries TRBV5-1 and TRBJ2-3, with TRBD2 identical over 7 bases. This CDR3 has 17 amino acids. The V gene's germline CDR1 is SGHRS and CDR2 YFSETQ. The ends lost 0 bases at V and 4 bases at J; junction bases unmatched: 11. CDR3 coding DNA: TGCGCCAGCAGCTTGGCCGTTGGGGCGGGAGTCCCAGATACGCAGTATTTT. Amino acids: CASSLAVGAGVPDTQYF.

The V gene is TRBV11-2, the J gene TRBJ2-1, with 13 bases lining up with TRBD2. The CDR3 has 15 amino acids. CDR1 is SGHAT and CDR2 is FQNNGV in the germline V gene. Unmatched junction bases numbered 6, after V lost 5 bases and J lost 8 bases. The CDR3 DNA reads TGTGCCAGCAGCCAAACTAGCGGGAGGGCCTATGAGCAGTTCTTC. Translation: CASSQTSGRAYEQFF.